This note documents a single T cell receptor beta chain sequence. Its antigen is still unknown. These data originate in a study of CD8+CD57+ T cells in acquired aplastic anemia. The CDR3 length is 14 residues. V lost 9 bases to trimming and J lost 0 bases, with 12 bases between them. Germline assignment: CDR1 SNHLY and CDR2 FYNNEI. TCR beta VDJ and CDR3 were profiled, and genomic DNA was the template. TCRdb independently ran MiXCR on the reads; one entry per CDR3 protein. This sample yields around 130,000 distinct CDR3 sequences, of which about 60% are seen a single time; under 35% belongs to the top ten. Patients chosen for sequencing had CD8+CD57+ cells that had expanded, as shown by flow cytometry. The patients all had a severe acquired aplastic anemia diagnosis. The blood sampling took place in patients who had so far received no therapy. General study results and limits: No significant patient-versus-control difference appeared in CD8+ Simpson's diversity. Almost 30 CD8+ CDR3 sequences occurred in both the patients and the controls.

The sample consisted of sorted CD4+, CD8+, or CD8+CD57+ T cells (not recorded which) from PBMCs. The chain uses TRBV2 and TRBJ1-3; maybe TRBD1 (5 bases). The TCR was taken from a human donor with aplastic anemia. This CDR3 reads CARSTRDSGNTIYF. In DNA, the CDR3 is TGTGCCAGAAGTACCAGGGACTCTGGAAACACCATATATTTT.